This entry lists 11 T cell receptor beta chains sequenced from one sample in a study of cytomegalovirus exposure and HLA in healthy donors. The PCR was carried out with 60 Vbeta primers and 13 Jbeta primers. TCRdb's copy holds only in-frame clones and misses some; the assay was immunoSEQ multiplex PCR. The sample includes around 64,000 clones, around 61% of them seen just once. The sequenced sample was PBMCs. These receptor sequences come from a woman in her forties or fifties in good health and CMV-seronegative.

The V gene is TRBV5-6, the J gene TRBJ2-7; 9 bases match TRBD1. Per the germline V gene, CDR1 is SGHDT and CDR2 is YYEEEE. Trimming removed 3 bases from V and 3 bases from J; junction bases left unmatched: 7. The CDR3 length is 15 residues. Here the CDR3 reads CASSWVGQGNYEQYF. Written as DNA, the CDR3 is TGTGCCAGCAGCTGGGTGGGACAGGGTAACTACGAGCAGTACTTC. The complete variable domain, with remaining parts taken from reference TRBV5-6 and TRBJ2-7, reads DAGVTQSPTHLIKTRGQQVTLRCSPKSGHDTVSWYQQALGQGPQFIFQYYEEEERQRGNFPDRFSGHQFPNYSSELNVNALLLGDSALYLCASSWVGQGNYEQYFGPGTRLTVT.

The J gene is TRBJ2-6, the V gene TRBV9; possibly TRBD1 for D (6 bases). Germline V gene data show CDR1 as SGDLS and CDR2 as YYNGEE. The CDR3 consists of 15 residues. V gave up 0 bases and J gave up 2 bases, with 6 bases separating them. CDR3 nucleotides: TGTGCCAGCAGCGTAGCAGGGGCTGGGGCCAACGTCCTGACTTTC. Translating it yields CASSVAGAGANVLTF.

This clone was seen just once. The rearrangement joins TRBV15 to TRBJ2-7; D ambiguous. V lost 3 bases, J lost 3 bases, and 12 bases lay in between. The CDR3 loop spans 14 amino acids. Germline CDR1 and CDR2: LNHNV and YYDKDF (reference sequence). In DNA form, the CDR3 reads TGTGCCACCAGCAGGGCAGCTTACAGCTACGAGCAGTACTTC. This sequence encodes CATSRAAYSYEQYF.

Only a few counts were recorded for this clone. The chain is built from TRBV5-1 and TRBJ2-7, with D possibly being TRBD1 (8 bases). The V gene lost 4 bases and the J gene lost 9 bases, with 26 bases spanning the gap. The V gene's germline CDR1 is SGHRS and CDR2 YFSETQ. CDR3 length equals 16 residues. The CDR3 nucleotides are TGCGCCAGCAGCCTCCGGACCGGGACAGGCGGACTAGGGCAGTACTTC. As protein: CASSLRTGTGGLGQYF.

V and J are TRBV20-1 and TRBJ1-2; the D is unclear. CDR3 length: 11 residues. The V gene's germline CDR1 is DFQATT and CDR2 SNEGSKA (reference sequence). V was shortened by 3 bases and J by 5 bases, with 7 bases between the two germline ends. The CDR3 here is CSASAEYGYTF. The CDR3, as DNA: TGCAGTGCTAGTGCGGAATATGGCTACACCTTC.

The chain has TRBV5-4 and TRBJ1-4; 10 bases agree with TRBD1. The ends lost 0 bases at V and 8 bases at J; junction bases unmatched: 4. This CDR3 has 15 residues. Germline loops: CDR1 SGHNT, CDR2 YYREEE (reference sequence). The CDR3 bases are TGTGCCAGCAGCTTGGGAGGGACAGGGGAAGAAAAACTGTTTTTT. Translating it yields CASSLGGTGEEKLFF.

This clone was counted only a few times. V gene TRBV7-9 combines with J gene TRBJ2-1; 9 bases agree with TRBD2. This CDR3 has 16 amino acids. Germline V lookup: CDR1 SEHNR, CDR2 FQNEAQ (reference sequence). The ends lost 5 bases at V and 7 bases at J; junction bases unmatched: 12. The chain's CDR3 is CASSPWSSGSRNEQFF. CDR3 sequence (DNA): TGTGCCAGCAGCCCTTGGAGTAGCGGGAGTAGAAATGAGCAGTTCTTC.

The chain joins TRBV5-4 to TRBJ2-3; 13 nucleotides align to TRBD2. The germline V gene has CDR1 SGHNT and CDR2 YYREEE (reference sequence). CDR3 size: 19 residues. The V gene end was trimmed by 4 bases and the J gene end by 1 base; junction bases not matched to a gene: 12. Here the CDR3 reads CASSPRTSGSPRGTDTQYF. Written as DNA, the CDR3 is TGTGCCAGCAGCCCCCGGACTAGCGGGAGCCCTCGGGGCACAGATACGCAGTATTTT.

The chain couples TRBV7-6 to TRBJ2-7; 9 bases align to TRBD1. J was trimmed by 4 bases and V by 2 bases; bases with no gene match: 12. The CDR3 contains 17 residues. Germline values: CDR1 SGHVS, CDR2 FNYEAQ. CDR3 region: CASSLTSGTGYLYEQYF. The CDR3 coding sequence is TGTGCCAGCAGCTTAACGTCCGGGACAGGGTATTTGTACGAGCAGTACTTC.

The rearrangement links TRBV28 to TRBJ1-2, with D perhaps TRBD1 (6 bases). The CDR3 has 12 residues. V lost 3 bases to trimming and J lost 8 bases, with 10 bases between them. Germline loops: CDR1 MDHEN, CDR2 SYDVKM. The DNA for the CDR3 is TGTGCCAGCAGTTTGGGAAGGGGGGGCTACACCTTC. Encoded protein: CASSLGRGGYTF.

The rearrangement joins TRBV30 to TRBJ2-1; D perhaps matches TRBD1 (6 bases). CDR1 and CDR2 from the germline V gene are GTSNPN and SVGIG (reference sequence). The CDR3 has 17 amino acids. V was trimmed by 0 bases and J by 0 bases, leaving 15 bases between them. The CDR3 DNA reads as TGTGCCTGGAGTGTACTCAGGGGCCGAGGCTCCTACAATGAGCAGTTCTTC. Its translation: CAWSVLRGRGSYNEQFF.